These 4 T cell receptor beta chains share one sample of origin, sequenced in a study of human T cells and chemical hapten exposure. Indicated time point: patch test 1, 2 weeks after DPC sensitization. As for treatment: therapeutic diphenylcyclopropenone sensitization with weekly scalp DPC. TCRdb called the RACE reads again in MiXCR, with one record for every CDR3 protein. Altogether roughly 190,000 distinct CDR3 sequences are present, around 20% being singletons, with the ten largest covering about 7%. This specimen was whole blood, taken in connection with sensitization to the hapten diphenylcyclopropenone (DPC). The receptor set was obtained from a woman aged 50 to 60 with alopecia areata. Some clones in this sample may be carry-over from other donors' samples.

The chain carries TRBV20-1 and TRBJ2-6; TRBD1 is a possible D gene (5 bases). Germline V gene sequence: CDR1 DFQATT, CDR2 SNEGSKA (reference sequence). The CDR3 contains 14 residues. V was clipped by 6 bases and J by 3 bases, with 12 bases between them. CDR3 protein: CSARSGRGANVLTF. Written as DNA, the CDR3 is TGCAGTGCACGATCAGGGCGTGGGGCCAACGTCCTGACTTTC.

The J gene is TRBJ2-7, the V gene TRBV4-1; 9 nucleotides line up with TRBD1. Germline V gene lookup returns CDR1 MGHRA and CDR2 YSYEKL. V shed 1 base, J shed 3 bases, and the junction held 10 bases outside the gene matches. The CDR3 has 17 residues. CDR3 region: CASSQGTYATGGYEQYF. CDR3 nucleotides: TGCGCCAGCAGCCAAGGGACCTATGCGACAGGGGGCTACGAGCAGTACTTC.

This clonotype was counted a few times. This chain connects TRBV3-1 to TRBJ2-7; possibly TRBD1 for D (6 bases). The germline V and J ends were trimmed by 4 bases and 6 bases, with 19 bases remaining between them. The CDR3 has 15 residues. The germline V gene encodes CDR1 LGHDT and CDR2 YNNKEL (reference sequence). CDR3 amino acids: CASSRGGTGWVEQYF. CDR3 DNA sequence: TGTGCCAGCAGCCGAGGGGGAACAGGGTGGGTCGAGCAGTACTTC.

The gene calls are TRBV20-1 and TRBJ2-1; the D gene is possibly TRBD2 (6 bases). Per germline, CDR1 DFQATT and CDR2 SNEGSKA (reference sequence). The CDR3 runs 14 residues. Trimming removed 5 bases at V and 9 bases at J, with 20 bases between. The CDR3, as DNA: TGCAGTGCTGGGACTCGTCGAATCAGGTCTGAGCAGTTCTTC. This sequence encodes CSAGTRRIRSEQFF.